Presented here are 27 T cell receptor beta chains from one specimen sequenced in a study of blood T cell repertoires in COVID-19. TCRdb's copy holds only in-frame clones and misses some; the assay was immunoSEQ multiplex PCR. The sample consists of more than 300,000 clones, approximately 90% of them appearing once. The sample consisted of PBMCs or T cells enriched from blood (not recorded which). These receptors originate from a woman in her twenties or thirties who had been exposed to COVID-19.

The CDR3 spells CASSVSHQMDNSPLHF. In DNA, the CDR3 is TGTGCCAGCAGCGTTTCCCACCAGATGGATAATTCACCCCTCCACTTT. The J gene is TRBJ1-6, the V gene TRBV9, with unresolved D. Germline CDR1 SGDLS, CDR2 YYNGEE. Trimming took 2 bases from V and 5 from J, leaving 14 bases between them. This CDR3 has 16 amino acids.

CDR3 sequence reads: CASSPSLLTGMTEAFF. CDR3 in DNA: TGTGCCAGCAGCCCGTCCCTTCTTACAGGGATGACTGAAGCTTTCTTT. The chain recombines TRBV5-5 with TRBJ1-1, with a tentative D call TRBD1 (6 bases). Trimming shortened V by 4 bases and J by 5 bases, and 21 bases separated the two germline ends. The CDR3 contains 16 residues. CDR1 is SGHKS and CDR2 is YYEKEE in the germline V gene (reference sequence).

This chain uses TRBV4-1 with TRBJ1-5; D gene ambiguous. V gave up 4 bases and J gave up 2 bases, with 12 bases separating them. Germline CDR1 and CDR2: MGHRA and YSYEKL. This CDR3 spans 15 amino acids. CDR3 loop: CASSLSYGGNQPQHF. Here the CDR3 DNA reads TGCGCCAGCAGCCTGTCTTACGGGGGCAATCAGCCCCAGCATTTT.

About this clone: Other DNA sequences in this specimen translate into the identical CDR3. The chain combines TRBV12-3 or TRBV12-4 with TRBJ1-2; possibly TRBD1 for D (5 bases). V was cut by 2 bases and J by 4 bases, with 8 bases left in between. The CDR3 is 13 amino acids. CDR3 sequence reads: CASSLTGGYGYTF. CDR3 DNA sequence: TGTGCCAGCAGTTTAACGGGGGGCTATGGCTACACCTTC.

V usage is TRBV3-1 (or the pseudogene TRBV3-2) and J usage is TRBJ1-3, with D possibly TRBD1 on 5 matching bases. Germline values: CDR1 LGHDT, CDR2 YNNKEL (reference sequence). This CDR3 region has 15 residues. V was trimmed by 1 base and J by 2 bases, leaving 9 bases between them. CDR3 nucleotides: TGTGCCAGCAGCCAAGGTGCAGGGCCTGGAAACACCATATATTTT. It specifies CASSQGAGPGNTIYF.

This sequence joins TRBV5-1 and TRBJ2-3, with 9 nucleotides matching TRBD1. The ends lost 4 bases at V and 3 bases at J; junction bases unmatched: 9. CDR1 and CDR2 (germline): SGHRS, YFSETQ. The CDR3 has 16 amino acids. The CDR3 sequence is CASSPLGQGRTDTQYF. For the CDR3, the DNA is TGCGCCAGCAGCCCACTAGGACAGGGGAGGACAGATACGCAGTATTTT.

This chain uses TRBV7-2 with TRBJ2-3; D is uncertain. The V gene lost 6 bases and the J gene lost 2 bases, with 21 bases spanning the gap. This CDR3 region has 17 residues. Per the germline V gene, CDR1 is SGHTA and CDR2 is FQGNSA. For the CDR3, the DNA is TGTGCCAGCAGGCCAATTCTAAGTATGGTGAACACAGATACGCAGTATTTT. It codes for CASRPILSMVNTDTQYF.

The chain is built from TRBV5-1 and TRBJ2-7, with D possibly TRBD1 on 6 matching bases. From germline, CDR1 is SGHRS and CDR2 YFSETQ. The CDR3 has 16 residues. The V and J ends lost 4 bases and 5 bases respectively, with 22 bases between them. CDR3 bases: TGCGCCAGCAGCGTCCTGGTGGGGGCGCGTGGCCACGAGCAGTACTTC. This translates into CASSVLVGARGHEQYF.

The chain links TRBV6-5 to TRBJ2-7, with D possibly TRBD2 on 5 matching bases. The germline gives CDR1 MNHEY, CDR2 SVGAGI. The CDR3 is 15 amino acids. Trimming cost V 6 bases and J 1 base, with 16 bases left between them. As DNA, the CDR3 is TGTGCCAGCAGCCCGACCGGCTCGGGGTCCTACGAGCAGTACTTC. Translated: CASSPTGSGSYEQYF.

The chain carries TRBV4-1 and TRBJ1-2; D gene ambiguous. Trimming removed 1 base at V and 4 bases at J, with 13 bases between. Germline V lookup: CDR1 MGHRA, CDR2 YSYEKL. The CDR3 extends over 15 amino acids. CDR3 coding DNA: TGCGCCAGCAGCCAAGGCAGACCTGGAGGCTATGGCTACACCTTC. This gives the protein CASSQGRPGGYGYTF.

This clone was counted between two and nine times. V usage is TRBV27 and J usage is TRBJ2-1; 8 bases match TRBD2. Germline V CDR1 and CDR2: MNHEY, SMNVEV (reference sequence). Trimming took 6 bases from V and 8 from J; bases not matched to a gene: 12. The CDR3 has 15 residues. CDR3 sequence reads: CASRQSGGHRDEQFF. CDR3 nucleotides: TGTGCCAGCAGGCAAAGCGGGGGTCACCGGGATGAGCAGTTCTTC.

This sequence joins TRBV11-3 and TRBJ1-1; 8 positions agree with TRBD1. CDR1 is SGHNT and CDR2 is YENEEA in the germline V gene. The CDR3 extends over 17 amino acids. V shed 1 base, J shed 4 bases, and the junction held 11 bases outside the gene matches. In DNA, the CDR3 is TGTGCCAGCAGCTTAGGGCAGGGGGCCACAAGGAGCACTGAAGCTTTCTTT. This sequence encodes CASSLGQGATRSTEAFF.

This chain joins TRBV18 and TRBJ1-1; the match to TRBD1 covers 9 bases. The V gene's germline CDR1 is KGHSH and CDR2 LQKENI. J gave up 0 bases and V 5 bases, and 7 bases lay outside the gene matches. CDR3 size: 16 residues. This CDR3 reads CASSRGTGNLNTEAFF. The DNA of the CDR3 is TGTGCCAGCTCAAGAGGGACAGGGAATTTGAACACTGAAGCTTTCTTT.

The rearrangement joins TRBV15 to TRBJ1-4, with TRBD1 matching over 8 bases. V lost 8 bases, J lost 4 bases, and 12 bases stayed unmatched. This CDR3 spans 16 amino acids. Germline V gene data show CDR1 as LNHNV and CDR2 as YYDKDF (reference sequence). The CDR3 spells CATPGQGNEVNEKLFF. Written as DNA, the CDR3 is TGTGCCACCCCCGGACAGGGAAACGAGGTTAATGAAAAACTGTTTTTT. The full variable domain, its missing parts supplied by reference TRBV15 and TRBJ1-4, is DAMVIQNPRYQVTQFGKPVTLSCSQTLNHNVMYWYQQKSSQAPKLLFHYYDKDFNNEADTPDNFQSRRPNTSFCFLDIRSPGLGDTAMYLCATPGQGNEVNEKLFFGSGTQLSVL.

The chain joins TRBV9 to TRBJ2-1, with 13 bases fitting TRBD2. This CDR3 is 15 amino acids long. Germline lookup yields CDR1 SGDLS and CDR2 YYNGEE. The V gene end was trimmed by 3 bases and the J gene end by 12 bases; junction bases not matched to a gene: 9. The CDR3 region has the DNA TGTGCCAGCAGCGGAGGACTAGCGGGGGCCCTGCGGCAGTTCTTC. Translation: CASSGGLAGALRQFF.

CDR3 sequence reads: CASSLPAGYSPLHF. CDR3 DNA sequence: TGTGCCAGCAGTCTGCCGGCAGGGTATTCACCCCTCCACTTT. The chain recombines TRBV7-2 with TRBJ1-6, with D tentatively TRBD1 (5 bases). V shed 6 bases and J shed 8 bases, with 14 bases lying between them. CDR1 and CDR2 from the germline V gene are SGHTA and FQGNSA. This CDR3 contains 14 residues.

In nucleotides, the CDR3 is TGCGCCAGCAGCTTAAGGACAGGGGGCGGTTACACTGAAGCTTTCTTT. Protein product: CASSLRTGGGYTEAFF. The chain is built from TRBV5-1 and TRBJ1-1, with 11 bases aligning to TRBD1. CDR3 length: 16 residues. After removal of 2 bases from V and 3 bases from J, the junction contained 6 bases not matched to a gene. The germline CDR1 and CDR2 sequences are SGHRS and YFSETQ.

This sequence joins TRBV7-2 and TRBJ1-6; tentative D call: TRBD1 (5 bases). CDR3 length: 17 residues. In germline, CDR1 is SGHTA, CDR2 FQGNSA. Trimming pared 2 bases from V and 8 bases from J, leaving 19 bases between. DNA for the CDR3: TGTGCCAGCAGCTTAAGTTCCGTGGGGGGTTTCGATTCACCCCTCCACTTT. Amino acids: CASSLSSVGGFDSPLHF.

The chain couples TRBV6-2 or TRBV6-3 to TRBJ2-7; no clear D. This CDR3 spans 12 amino acids. The germline gives CDR1 MNHEY, CDR2 SVGEGT. V lost 5 bases, J lost 7 bases, and 12 bases lay in between. For the CDR3, the DNA is TGTGCCAGCAGTAACAGACCCTTAGAGCAGTACTTC. Protein product: CASSNRPLEQYF.

The chain is built from TRBV3-1 (or the pseudogene TRBV3-2) and TRBJ1-2; D remains unclear. The CDR3 contains 12 residues. V lost 1 base to trimming and J lost 6 bases, with 6 bases between them. Per germline, CDR1 LGHDT and CDR2 YNNKEL (reference sequence). The CDR3 sequence: CASSQVRDGYTF. The CDR3, as DNA: TGTGCCAGCAGCCAAGTTAGAGATGGCTACACCTTC.

The chain recombines TRBV12-1 with TRBJ1-4. TRBV12-1 represents a pseudogene. CDR3 size: 13 residues. The CDR3: CASSLRTNEKLFF. The CDR3 DNA reads as TGTGCCAGCAGCCTGAGAACTAATGAAAAACTGTTTTTT.

J is TRBJ1-1 and V is TRBV7-9, with D uncertain. The CDR3 is 15 amino acids. Germline V gives CDR1 SEHNR, CDR2 FQNEAQ (reference sequence). The V and J ends lost 5 bases and 0 bases respectively, with 13 bases between them. CDR3 nucleotide sequence: TGTGCCAGCAGCCGCAGCGTGGTCTTGAACACTGAAGCTTTCTTT. It encodes CASSRSVVLNTEAFF.

CDR3 sequence (DNA): TGTGCCAGCAGTTTATATGCTAGGATCTACAATGAGCAGTTCTTC. It specifies CASSLYARIYNEQFF. The J gene is TRBJ2-1, the V gene TRBV27, with D hard to call. Germline V gene sequence: CDR1 MNHEY, CDR2 SMNVEV (reference sequence). The CDR3 spans 15 residues. The germline V and J ends were trimmed by 1 base and 3 bases, with 10 bases remaining between them.

The V and J genes are TRBV4-1 and TRBJ1-2, with TRBD1 as a possible D gene (6 bases). Per the germline V gene, CDR1 is MGHRA and CDR2 is YSYEKL. The V and J ends lost 1 base and 7 bases respectively, with 16 bases between them. CDR3 length equals 15 residues. The CDR3 protein is CASSQGGGGAFGYTF. In DNA, the CDR3 is TGCGCCAGCAGCCAAGGGGGCGGGGGCGCGTTTGGCTACACCTTC.

The chain has TRBV5-1 and TRBJ2-3, with a weak D call TRBD2 (5 bases). The CDR3 runs to 17 residues. V shed 1 base and J shed 6 bases, with 21 bases lying between them. Looked up from germline, CDR1 is SGHRS and CDR2 is YFSETQ. CDR3 in amino acids: CASSLLRGVSEKDTQYF. CDR3 nucleotide sequence: TGCGCCAGCAGCTTGCTACGGGGTGTGAGTGAAAAGGATACGCAGTATTTT. The complete variable domain, with remaining parts taken from reference TRBV5-1 and TRBJ2-3, reads KAGVTQTPRYLIKTRGQQVTLSCSPISGHRSVSWYQQTPGQGLQFLFEYFSETQRNKGNFPGRFSGRQFSNSRSEMNVSTLELGDSALYLCASSLLRGVSEKDTQYFGPGTRLTVL.

A note on this clone: Other nucleotide sequences from this sample produce the same CDR3. The gene calls are TRBV5-1 and TRBJ1-1; a possible D gene is TRBD1 (6 bases). The CDR3 is 13 amino acids. CDR1 is SGHRS and CDR2 is YFSETQ in the germline V gene. V lost 2 bases and J lost 3, with 8 bases in between. CDR3 bases: TGCGCCAGCAGCTTACAGGGAGACACTGAAGCTTTCTTT. Amino acid sequence: CASSLQGDTEAFF. The full variable domain, completed using reference TRBV5-1 and TRBJ1-1, is KAGVTQTPRYLIKTRGQQVTLSCSPISGHRSVSWYQQTPGQGLQFLFEYFSETQRNKGNFPGRFSGRQFSNSRSEMNVSTLELGDSALYLCASSLQGDTEAFFGQGTRLTVV.

This sequence joins TRBV7-3 and TRBJ2-7; 10 bases fit TRBD2. The CDR3 has 15 residues. V lost 5 bases, J lost 5 bases, and 9 bases stayed unmatched. Germline lookup yields CDR1 SGHTA and CDR2 FQGTGA. The CDR3 DNA is TGTGCCAGCAGCCCCATGAGCGGGGGGGCCCACGAGCAGTACTTC. Its translation is CASSPMSGGAHEQYF.